This T cell receptor (beta chain) came from a study of Graves' ophthalmopathy and Graves' hyperthyroidism. Whole-study results and caveats: A 13-signature model separated ophthalmopathy from stable hyperthyroidism, reaching roughly 85% sensitivity and about 81% specificity cross-validated.

With 8 bases removed from V and 3 bases from J, the gap between germline ends came to 14 bases. The CDR3 extends over 14 amino acids. Every ophthalmopathy donor presented moderate-to-severe activity, CAS ≥3, NOSPECS ≥4 and duration under 3 months. There are many counts of this clonotype. The antigen is unknown. RNA transcripts yielded amplified TCR beta CDR3 regions. HTBI primers were employed in first-round RT-PCR, then a second-round multiplex PCR followed. TCRdb ran MiXCR on the multiplex PCR reads and lists one entry per CDR3 protein. The table shows around 600,000 distinct CDR3 sequences, with under 50% occurring only once.

This clonotype originated in an adult man with Graves' ophthalmopathy. J is TRBJ1-5 and V is TRBV12-3 or TRBV12-4; D remains unclear. Sequenced material: peripheral blood. The CDR3 loop reads CASRTAGINQPQHF. The CDR3, as DNA: TGTGCCAGCCGGACGGCAGGAATCAATCAGCCCCAGCATTTT.